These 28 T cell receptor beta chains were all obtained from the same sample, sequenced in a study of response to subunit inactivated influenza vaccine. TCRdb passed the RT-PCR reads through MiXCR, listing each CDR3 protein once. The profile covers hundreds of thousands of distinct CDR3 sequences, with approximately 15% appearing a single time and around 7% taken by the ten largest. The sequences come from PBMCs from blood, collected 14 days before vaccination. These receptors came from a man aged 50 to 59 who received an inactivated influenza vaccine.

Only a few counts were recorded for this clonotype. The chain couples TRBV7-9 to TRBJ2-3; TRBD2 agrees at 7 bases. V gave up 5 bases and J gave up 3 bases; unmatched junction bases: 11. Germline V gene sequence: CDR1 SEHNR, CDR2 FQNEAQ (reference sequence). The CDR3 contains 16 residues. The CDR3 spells CASSRVVGGRTDTQYF. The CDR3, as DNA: TGTGCCAGCAGCCGCGTTGTCGGGGGGAGGACAGATACGCAGTATTTT.

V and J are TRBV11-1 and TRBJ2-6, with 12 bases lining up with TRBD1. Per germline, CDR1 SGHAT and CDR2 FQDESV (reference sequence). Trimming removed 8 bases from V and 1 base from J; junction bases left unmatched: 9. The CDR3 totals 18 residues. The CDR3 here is CASGLPGQGASGANVLTF. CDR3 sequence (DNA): TGTGCCAGCGGCCTACCGGGACAGGGGGCTTCTGGGGCCAACGTCCTGACTTTC.

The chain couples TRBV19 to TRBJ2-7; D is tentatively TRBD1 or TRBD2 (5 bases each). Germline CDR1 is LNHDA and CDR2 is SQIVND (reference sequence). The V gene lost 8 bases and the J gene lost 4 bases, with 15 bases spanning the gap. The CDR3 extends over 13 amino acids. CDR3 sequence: CASGPGPLYEQYF. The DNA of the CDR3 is TGTGCCAGTGGTCCGGGGCCCCTGTACGAGCAGTACTTC.

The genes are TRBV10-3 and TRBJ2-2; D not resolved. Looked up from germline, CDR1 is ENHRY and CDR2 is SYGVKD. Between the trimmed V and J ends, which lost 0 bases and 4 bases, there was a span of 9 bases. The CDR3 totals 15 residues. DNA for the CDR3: TGTGCCATCAGTGAGTCGTGGCGGTCCACCGGGGAGCTGTTTTTT. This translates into CAISESWRSTGELFF.

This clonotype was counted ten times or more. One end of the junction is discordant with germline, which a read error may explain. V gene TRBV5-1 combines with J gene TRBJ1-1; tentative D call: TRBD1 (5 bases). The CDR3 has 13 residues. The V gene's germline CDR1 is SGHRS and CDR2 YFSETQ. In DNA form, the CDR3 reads TGTGCCAGCAGTTTACAAGGGGACACTGAAGCTTTCTTT. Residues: CASSLQGDTEAFF. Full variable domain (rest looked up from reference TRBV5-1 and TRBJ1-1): KAGVTQTPRYLIKTRGQQVTLSCSPISGHRSVSWYQQTPGQGLQFLFEYFSETQRNKGNFPGRFSGRQFSNSRSEMNVSTLELGDSALYLCASSLQGDTEAFFGQGTRLTVV.

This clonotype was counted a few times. The CDR3 loop is CSVGQGYNEQFF. The DNA of the CDR3 is TGCAGCGTCGGACAAGGCTACAATGAGCAGTTCTTC. The chain employs TRBV29-1 and TRBJ2-1; a possible D gene is TRBD1 (5 bases). The length of the CDR3 is 12 residues. Germline CDR1 reads SQVTM; CDR2 reads ANQGSEA. V dropped 6 bases and J dropped 3 bases, with 9 bases sitting between them.

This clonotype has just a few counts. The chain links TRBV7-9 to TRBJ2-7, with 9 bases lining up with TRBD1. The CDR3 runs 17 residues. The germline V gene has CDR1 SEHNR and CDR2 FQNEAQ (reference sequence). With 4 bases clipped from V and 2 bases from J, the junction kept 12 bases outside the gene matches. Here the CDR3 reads CASSWYDWTGDPYEQYF. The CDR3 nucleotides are TGTGCCAGCAGCTGGTACGATTGGACAGGGGACCCCTACGAGCAGTACTTC.

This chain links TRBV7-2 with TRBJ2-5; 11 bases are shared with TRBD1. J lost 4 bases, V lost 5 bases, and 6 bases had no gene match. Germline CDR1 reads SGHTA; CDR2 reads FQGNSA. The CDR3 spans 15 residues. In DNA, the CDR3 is TGTGCCAGCAGCAGCGGACAGGGGGCCCCAGAGACCCAGTACTTC. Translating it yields CASSSGQGAPETQYF.

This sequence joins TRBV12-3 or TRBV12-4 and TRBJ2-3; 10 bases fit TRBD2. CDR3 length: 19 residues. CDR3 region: CACSPGLSVERGGRDTQYF. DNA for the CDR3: TGTGCATGCAGTCCGGGCCTTAGTGTGGAGCGGGGGGGCCGAGATACGCAGTATTTT.

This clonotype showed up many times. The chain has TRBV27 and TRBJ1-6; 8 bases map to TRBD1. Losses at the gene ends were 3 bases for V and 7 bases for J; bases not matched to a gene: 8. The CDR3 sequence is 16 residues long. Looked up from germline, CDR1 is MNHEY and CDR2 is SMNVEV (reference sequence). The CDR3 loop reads CASSLTRQGLNSPLHF. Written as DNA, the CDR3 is TGTGCCAGCAGTTTGACTCGACAGGGGTTGAATTCACCCCTCCACTTT.

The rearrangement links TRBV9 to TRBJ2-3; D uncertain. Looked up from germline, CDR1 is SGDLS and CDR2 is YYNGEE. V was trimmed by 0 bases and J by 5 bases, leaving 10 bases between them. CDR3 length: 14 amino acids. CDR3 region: CASSVAAYLDTQYF. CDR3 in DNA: TGTGCCAGCAGCGTAGCAGCCTACTTAGATACGCAGTATTTT.

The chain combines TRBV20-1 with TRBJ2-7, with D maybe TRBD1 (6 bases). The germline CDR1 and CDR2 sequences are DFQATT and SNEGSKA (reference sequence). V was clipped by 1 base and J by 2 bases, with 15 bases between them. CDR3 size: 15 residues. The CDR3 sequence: CSARVGKTGTYEQYF. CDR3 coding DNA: TGCAGTGCTAGAGTGGGAAAGACAGGAACCTACGAGCAGTACTTC.

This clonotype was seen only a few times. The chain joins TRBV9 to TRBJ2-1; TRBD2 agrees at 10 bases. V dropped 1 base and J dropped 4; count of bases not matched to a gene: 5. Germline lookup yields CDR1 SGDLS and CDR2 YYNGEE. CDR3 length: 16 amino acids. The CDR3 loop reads CASSVMGLAPYNEQFF. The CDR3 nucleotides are TGTGCCAGCAGCGTAATGGGACTAGCGCCGTACAATGAGCAGTTCTTC.

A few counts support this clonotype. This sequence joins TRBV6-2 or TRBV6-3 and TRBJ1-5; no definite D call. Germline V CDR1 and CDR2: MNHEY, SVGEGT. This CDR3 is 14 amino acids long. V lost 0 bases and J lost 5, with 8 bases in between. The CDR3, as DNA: TGTGCCAGCAGTTACTCGTGGCTAGATCAGCCCCAGCATTTT. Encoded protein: CASSYSWLDQPQHF.

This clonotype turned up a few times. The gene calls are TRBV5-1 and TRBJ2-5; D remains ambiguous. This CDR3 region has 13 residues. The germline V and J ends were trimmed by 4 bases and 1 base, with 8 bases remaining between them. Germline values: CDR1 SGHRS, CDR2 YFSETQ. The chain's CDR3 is CASSVTPQETQYF. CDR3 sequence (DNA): TGCGCCAGCAGCGTGACACCCCAAGAGACCCAGTACTTC.

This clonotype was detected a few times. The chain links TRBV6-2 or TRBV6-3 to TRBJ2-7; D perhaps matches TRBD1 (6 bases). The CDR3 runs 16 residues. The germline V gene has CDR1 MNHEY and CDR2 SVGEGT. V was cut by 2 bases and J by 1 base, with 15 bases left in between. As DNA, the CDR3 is TGTGCCAGCAGTTACCCCCTCCGACAGGAATCCTACGAGCAGTACTTC. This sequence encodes CASSYPLRQESYEQYF.

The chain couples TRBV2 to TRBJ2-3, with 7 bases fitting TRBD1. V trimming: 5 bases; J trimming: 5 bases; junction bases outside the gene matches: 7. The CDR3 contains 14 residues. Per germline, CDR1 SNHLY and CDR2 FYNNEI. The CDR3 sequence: CASSRTGAEDTQYF. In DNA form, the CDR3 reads TGTGCCAGCAGTCGGACAGGTGCAGAAGATACGCAGTATTTT.

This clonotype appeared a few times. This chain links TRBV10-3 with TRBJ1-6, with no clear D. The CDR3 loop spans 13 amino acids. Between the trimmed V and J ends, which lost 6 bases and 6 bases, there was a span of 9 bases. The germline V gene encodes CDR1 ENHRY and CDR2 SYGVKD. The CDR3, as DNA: TGTGCCATCAGGGGCAGCTTTAATTCACCCCTCCACTTT. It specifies CAIRGSFNSPLHF.

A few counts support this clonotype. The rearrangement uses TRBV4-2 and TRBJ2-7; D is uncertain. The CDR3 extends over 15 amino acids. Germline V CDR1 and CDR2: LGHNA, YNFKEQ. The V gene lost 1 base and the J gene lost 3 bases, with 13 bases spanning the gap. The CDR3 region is CASSQGTVVLYEQYF. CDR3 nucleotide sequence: TGTGCCAGCAGCCAAGGGACCGTCGTCCTCTACGAGCAGTACTTC.

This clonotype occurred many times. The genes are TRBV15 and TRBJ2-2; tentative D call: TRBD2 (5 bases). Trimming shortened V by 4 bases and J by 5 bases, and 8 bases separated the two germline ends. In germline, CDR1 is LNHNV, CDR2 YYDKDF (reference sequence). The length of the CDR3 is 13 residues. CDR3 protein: CATSNRDTGELFF. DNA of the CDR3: TGTGCCACCAGCAACCGGGATACCGGGGAGCTGTTTTTT.

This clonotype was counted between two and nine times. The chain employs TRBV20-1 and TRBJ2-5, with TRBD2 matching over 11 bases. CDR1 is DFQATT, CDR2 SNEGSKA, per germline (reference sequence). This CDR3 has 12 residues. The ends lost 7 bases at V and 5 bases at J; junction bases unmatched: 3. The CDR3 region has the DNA TGCAGTGTAGCGGGGGGGCTCGAGACCCAGTACTTC. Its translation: CSVAGGLETQYF.

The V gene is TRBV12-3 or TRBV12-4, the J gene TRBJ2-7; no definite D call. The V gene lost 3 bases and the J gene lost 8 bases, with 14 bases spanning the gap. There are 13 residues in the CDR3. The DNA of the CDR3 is TGTGCCAGCAGTTTGGTTGGCCGAGAGAAGCAGTACTTC. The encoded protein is CASSLVGREKQYF.

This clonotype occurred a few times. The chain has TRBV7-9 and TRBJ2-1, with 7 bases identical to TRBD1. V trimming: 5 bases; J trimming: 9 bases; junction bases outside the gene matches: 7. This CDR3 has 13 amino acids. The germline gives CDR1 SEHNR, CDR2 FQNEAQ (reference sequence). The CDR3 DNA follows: TGTGCCAGCAGCCGACCGACAGGGTTTGAGCAGTTCTTC. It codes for CASSRPTGFEQFF.

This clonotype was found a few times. The chain's CDR3 is CASSPREYSEQYF. The CDR3 DNA follows: TGTGCCAGCAGCCCTCGGGAATACTCCGAGCAGTACTTC. This sequence joins TRBV7-2 and TRBJ2-7; tentative D call: TRBD2 (5 bases). Germline CDR1 SGHTA, CDR2 FQGNSA. Trimming left V 5 bases short and J 6 bases short, with 14 bases between. There are 13 residues in the CDR3.

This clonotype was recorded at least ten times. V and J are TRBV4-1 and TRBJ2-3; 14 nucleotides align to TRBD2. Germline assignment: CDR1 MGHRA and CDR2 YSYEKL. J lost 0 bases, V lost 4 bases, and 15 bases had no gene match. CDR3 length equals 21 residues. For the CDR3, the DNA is TGCGCCAGCAGCCTTGCCTCCAGACTAGCGGGGGGGCCGACTAGCACAGATACGCAGTATTTT. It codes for CASSLASRLAGGPTSTDTQYF.

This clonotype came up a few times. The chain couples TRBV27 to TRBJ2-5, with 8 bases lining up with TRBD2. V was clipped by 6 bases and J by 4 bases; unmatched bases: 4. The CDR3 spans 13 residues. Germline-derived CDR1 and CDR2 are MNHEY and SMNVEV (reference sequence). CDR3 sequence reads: CASRESGGETQYF. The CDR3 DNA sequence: TGTGCCAGCAGGGAAAGCGGGGGAGAGACCCAGTACTTC.

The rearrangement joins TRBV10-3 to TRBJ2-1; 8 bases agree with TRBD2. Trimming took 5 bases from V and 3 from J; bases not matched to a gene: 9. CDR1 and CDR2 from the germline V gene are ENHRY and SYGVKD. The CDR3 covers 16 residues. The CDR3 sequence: CAISSNTGTSYNEQFF. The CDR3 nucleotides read TGTGCCATCAGTTCCAATACCGGGACTAGCTACAATGAGCAGTTCTTC.

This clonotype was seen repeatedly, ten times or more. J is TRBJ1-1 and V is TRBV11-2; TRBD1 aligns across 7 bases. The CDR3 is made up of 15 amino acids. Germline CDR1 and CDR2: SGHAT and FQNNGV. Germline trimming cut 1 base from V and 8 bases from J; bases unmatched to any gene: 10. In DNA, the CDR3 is TGTGCCAGCAGCTTAGGACAGGGTCGAGGCCCAGAAGCTTTCTTT. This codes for CASSLGQGRGPEAFF. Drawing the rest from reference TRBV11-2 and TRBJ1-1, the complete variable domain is EAGVAQSPRYKIIEKRQSVAFWCNPISGHATLYWYQQILGQGPKLLIQFQNNGVVDDSQLPKDRFSAERLKGVDSTLKIQPAKLEDSAVYLCASSLGQGRGPEAFFGQGTRLTVV.